Listed here are 17 T cell receptor beta chains from one sample, sequenced in a study of blood T cells in healthy people across ages. It was with a sample-barcoded 5' primer and a J-beta primer mix that a second PCR of roughly 7 to 12 cycles was run. TCRdb used MiXCR to reprocess the 5' RACE reads, holding one entry per CDR3 protein. The table includes 850,000 to 950,000 distinct CDR3 sequences, around 28% detected once. Sequenced material: blood. These receptors all stem from a woman older than 75 in good health.

This clonotype occurred many times. The J gene is TRBJ2-7, the V gene TRBV6-5; D unclear. CDR3 length equals 15 residues. Germline CDR1 is MNHEY and CDR2 is SVGAGI. The V end lost 0 bases, the J end lost 3 bases, and 12 bases lay between the germline ends. DNA for the CDR3: TGTGCCAGCAGTTACTCGGGGATACCCGGCTACGAGCAGTACTTC. Translating it yields CASSYSGIPGYEQYF.

There are many counts of this clonotype. This chain uses TRBV2 with TRBJ2-1, with TRBD2 matching 11 bases. V gave up 5 bases and J gave up 2 bases; unmatched junction bases: 2. CDR3 length equals 15 residues. Germline CDR1 is SNHLY and CDR2 is FYNNEI. The CDR3, as DNA: TGTGCCAGCAGTATGACTAGCGGGGCCTACAATGAGCAGTTCTTC. It specifies CASSMTSGAYNEQFF.

The rearrangement joins TRBV4-2 to TRBJ1-1; weak D call: TRBD1 (6 bases). Trimming cost V 1 base and J 4 bases, with 10 bases left between them. Germline V gene lookup returns CDR1 LGHNA and CDR2 YNFKEQ. The CDR3 covers 14 residues. CDR3 region: CASSQAGDGTEAFF. The CDR3 DNA is TGTGCCAGCAGCCAAGCAGGGGACGGCACTGAAGCTTTCTTT.

This clonotype occurred many times. The chain uses TRBV6-6 and TRBJ2-7; no firm D call. This CDR3 is built from 13 residues. The V and J ends lost 2 bases and 3 bases respectively, with 8 bases between them. Germline values: CDR1 MNHNY, CDR2 SVGAGI (reference sequence). The CDR3 bases are TGTGCCAGCAGTTACACGGATGGCTACGAGCAGTACTTC. Its translation: CASSYTDGYEQYF.

There are many counts of this clonotype. The chain carries TRBV15 and TRBJ2-5; no clear D gene. CDR1 and CDR2 (germline): LNHNV, YYDKDF (reference sequence). V was pared by 1 base and J by 5 bases, with 11 bases between. This CDR3 is built from 14 residues. CDR3 nucleotide sequence: TGTGCCACCAGCAGAGTGGGCGGTACGGAGACCCAGTACTTC. This gives the protein CATSRVGGTETQYF.

A note on this clonotype: This may stem from a read error, because a much larger clone lies one nucleotide away. The genes are TRBV7-2 and TRBJ2-7; TRBD1 aligns across 9 bases. Trimming cost V 5 bases and J 7 bases; bases outside gene matches: 15. Germline-derived CDR1 and CDR2 are SGHTA and FQGNSA. CDR3 length: 16 amino acids. CDR3 nucleotide sequence: TGTGCCAGCAGCCCGATGGGACAGGGTGGGCGCGATGAGCAGTACTTC. Encoded protein: CASSPMGQGGRDEQYF. The whole variable domain, filled in from reference TRBV7-2 and TRBJ2-7, reads GAGVSQSPSNKVTEKGKDVELRCDPISGHTALYWYRQSLGQGLEFLIYFQGNSAPDKSGLPSDRFSAERTGGSVSTLTIQRTQQEDSAVYLCASSPMGQGGRDEQYFGPGTRLTVT.

This clonotype showed up just a few times. A read error may explain this, as a much larger clone is one base away. The chain couples TRBV6-2 or TRBV6-3 to TRBJ2-5; possibly TRBD2 for D (5 bases). The CDR3 is 17 amino acids. The ends were cut back, 0 bases at V and 4 bases at J, with 18 bases in the middle. Germline CDR1 and CDR2: MNHEY and SVGEGT. In nucleotides, the CDR3 is TGTGCCAGCAGTTACTCGAGGATTGGCGGAGGTGGAGAGACCCAGTACTTC. This translates into CASSYSRIGGGGETQYF.

The chain combines TRBV3-1 with TRBJ2-5; the D call may be TRBD1 or TRBD2 (6 bases each). V was clipped by 1 base and J by 4 bases, with 13 bases between them. The CDR3 is 15 amino acids. CDR1 is LGHDT, CDR2 YNNKEL, per germline (reference sequence). CDR3 coding DNA: TGTGCCAGCAGCCAAGCGAGGGGGGAATCAGAGACCCAGTACTTC. Amino acids: CASSQARGESETQYF.

Of note for this clonotype: One end of the junction is discordant with germline, which a read error may explain. The V call is TRBV6-2 or TRBV6-3, the J call TRBJ2-1, with 8 bases lining up with TRBD2. This CDR3 is built from 13 residues. Germline assignment: CDR1 MNHEY and CDR2 SVGEGT. The CDR3 spells CASSYGLATEPFF. CDR3 nucleotides: TGTGCCAGCAGTTACGGACTAGCTACTGAGCCGTTCTTC.

This chain links TRBV20-1 with TRBJ2-1; 9 nucleotides line up with TRBD2. Germline V CDR1 and CDR2: DFQATT, SNEGSKA (reference sequence). J lost 0 bases, V lost 5 bases, and 11 bases had no gene match. This CDR3 spans 17 amino acids. The CDR3 DNA is TGCAGTGCTCCGACTAGCGGACTATCGAGCTCCTACAATGAGCAGTTCTTC. Encoded protein: CSAPTSGLSSSYNEQFF.

Comment on this clonotype: A much larger clone sits a single nucleotide away, making a read error possible. As the CDR3 is not closed by the conserved phenylalanine or tryptophan, this likely results from a read error. The chain uses TRBV20-1 and TRBJ2-1; D is ambiguous. The germline V gene has CDR1 DFQATT and CDR2 SNEGSKA (reference sequence). This CDR3 region has 13 residues. The V end lost 3 bases, the J end lost 6 bases, and 12 bases lay between the germline ends. CDR3 sequence reads: CSARAAIGNEQFL. CDR3 DNA: TGCAGTGCTAGGGCGGCCATCGGCAATGAGCAGTTCTTA.

This clonotype was seen at least ten times. The chain carries TRBV20-1 and TRBJ2-1; 8 nucleotides match TRBD2. Looked up from germline, CDR1 is DFQATT and CDR2 is SNEGSKA (reference sequence). The CDR3 covers 19 residues. J gave up 8 bases and V 3 bases, and 24 bases lay outside the gene matches. This CDR3 is CSASGPGTSRFSGVYEQFF. The CDR3 DNA follows: TGCAGTGCTAGTGGGCCTGGGACTAGTCGGTTTTCGGGCGTCTATGAGCAGTTCTTC.

This chain uses TRBV7-2 with TRBJ2-3; no clear D. The germline V and J ends were trimmed by 1 base and 8 bases, with 16 bases remaining between them. Looked up from germline, CDR1 is SGHTA and CDR2 is FQGNSA. This CDR3 is 15 amino acids long. CDR3 sequence reads: CASSLDGGPLGTQYF. The CDR3 region has the DNA TGTGCCAGCAGCTTAGATGGTGGCCCCCTGGGTACGCAGTATTTT.

V and J are TRBV11-2 and TRBJ1-6; D possibly corresponds to TRBD1 (5 bases). The V end was cut by 1 base, the J end by 0 bases, with 10 bases between. CDR3 length: 17 amino acids. CDR1 is SGHAT and CDR2 is FQNNGV in the germline V gene. The CDR3 here is CASSLATVSSYNSPLHF. CDR3 nucleotides: TGTGCCAGCAGCTTAGCGACAGTCAGCTCCTATAATTCACCCCTCCACTTT.

The sample holds many counts of this clonotype. V gene TRBV12-3 or TRBV12-4 combines with J gene TRBJ1-2; 7 bases agree with TRBD1. CDR3 size: 18 residues. Trimming removed 6 bases from V and 1 base from J; junction bases left unmatched: 17. The CDR3 DNA reads as TGTGCCAGCAGCCAAAGGCCTCCCCGACAGGGAGGTAACTATGGCTACACCTTC. Its translation is CASSQRPPRQGGNYGYTF.

This clonotype was recorded only once. The V and J genes are TRBV6-2 or TRBV6-3 and TRBJ2-5; D is unresolved. The germline gives CDR1 MNHEY, CDR2 SVGEGT. There are 13 residues in the CDR3. V was cut by 0 bases and J by 11 bases, with 13 bases left in between. In nucleotides, the CDR3 is TGTGCCAGCAGTTACTCTGGCCGGTACGGGCAGTACTTC. Its protein is CASSYSGRYGQYF.

This clonotype was counted ten times or more. The chain joins TRBV5-1 to TRBJ2-5; TRBD1 or TRBD2 may be the D gene (6 bases each). The germline V and J ends were trimmed by 4 bases and 7 bases, with 20 bases remaining between them. From germline, CDR1 is SGHRS and CDR2 YFSETQ. The CDR3 has 15 amino acids. The CDR3 is CASSVERGTTGTQYF. The CDR3 DNA follows: TGCGCCAGCAGCGTGGAACGCGGGACAACCGGGACCCAGTACTTC.